What follows are 20 T cell receptor beta chains derived from one specimen sequenced in a study of CD8+ T cells in alopecia areata. Treatment denoted: oral pan-JAK inhibitor, 5-10 mg twice daily. Following extraction, RNA underwent reverse transcription to cDNA, which served as the sequencing template. Method: immunoSEQ multiplex PCR; TCRdb's copy keeps in-frame clones and lacks some. The profile shows around 120,000 clones, about half of them singletons. The specimen was CD4+ T cells sorted from blood, collected at week 4, from a patient treated with tofacitinib. The receptor source for this set is a human donor with alopecia areata.

The CDR3 region is CAWSERTSGRGDEQFF. The CDR3 nucleotides read TGTGCCTGGAGTGAGCGGACTAGCGGGAGAGGCGATGAGCAGTTCTTC. V and J are TRBV30 and TRBJ2-1; 13 bases fit TRBD2. The CDR3 totals 16 residues. Per the germline V gene, CDR1 is GTSNPN and CDR2 is SVGIG (reference sequence). Unmatched junction bases numbered 8, after V lost 1 base and J lost 8 bases.

V usage is TRBV30 and J usage is TRBJ1-2, with 8 nucleotides matching TRBD1. The junction had 8 bases not matched to a gene; V was cut back by 1 base and J by 7 bases. Germline V CDR1 and CDR2: GTSNPN, SVGIG (reference sequence). The CDR3 sequence is 14 residues long. CDR3 DNA sequence: TGTGCCTGGAGTGCCTCGGACAGGGCGAGTGGCTACACCTTC. Translation: CAWSASDRASGYTF.

A single count supports this clone. CDR3 amino acids: CASSFQVNTEAFF. CDR3 DNA: TGTGCCAGCAGCTTTCAGGTGAACACTGAAGCTTTCTTT. The V call is TRBV11-2, the J call TRBJ1-1; D remains unclear. V was pared by 3 bases and J by 0 bases, with 5 bases between. The CDR3 spans 13 residues. CDR1 and CDR2 from the germline V gene are SGHAT and FQNNGV.

The chain links TRBV29-1 to TRBJ2-5; D is perhaps TRBD1 (5 bases). Germline CDR1 and CDR2: SQVTM and ANQGSEA. V was clipped by 3 bases and J by 5 bases, with 10 bases between them. This CDR3 has 12 amino acids. CDR3 amino acids: CSVDLGVETQYF. CDR3 nucleotide sequence: TGCAGCGTTGATCTAGGGGTGGAGACCCAGTACTTC.

V gene TRBV2 combines with J gene TRBJ1-1, with D perhaps TRBD1 (6 bases). The CDR3 consists of 15 residues. Germline loops: CDR1 SNHLY, CDR2 FYNNEI. Between the trimmed V and J ends, which lost 6 bases and 8 bases, there was a span of 22 bases. CDR3 sequence: CASSDPSGQNKEAFF. CDR3 bases: TGTGCCAGCAGCGACCCGTCAGGACAGAATAAGGAAGCTTTCTTT.

The V gene is TRBV7-9, the J gene TRBJ2-3; D gene ambiguous. V shed 5 bases and J shed 0 bases, with 15 bases lying between them. Germline V lookup: CDR1 SEHNR, CDR2 FQNEAQ (reference sequence). This CDR3 spans 16 amino acids. The CDR3 loop is CASSPRHLVSTDTQYF. CDR3 nucleotides: TGTGCCAGCAGCCCACGACACCTTGTTAGCACAGATACGCAGTATTTT. The full variable domain, in which reference TRBV7-9 and TRBJ2-3 provide the parts outside the CDR3, is DTGVSQNPRHKITKRGQNVTFRCDPISEHNRLYWYRQTLGQGPEFLTYFQNEAQLEKSRLLSDRFSAERPKGSFSTLEIQRTEQGDSAMYLCASSPRHLVSTDTQYFGPGTRLTVL.

V and J are TRBV10-2 and TRBJ1-5; 7 bases align to TRBD1. The J segment lost 5 bases and the V segment lost 0 bases, leaving 4 bases of the junction unmatched. Germline values: CDR1 WSHSY, CDR2 SAAADI. CDR3 length: 15 amino acids. CDR3 in amino acids: CASSESPDRDQPQHF. The CDR3 nucleotides are TGCGCCAGCAGTGAGTCCCCAGACAGGGATCAGCCCCAGCATTTT.

A single count supports this clone. In nucleotides, the CDR3 is TGTGCCAGCAGTTATCGGACACCCTTGGGGTACAATGAGCAGTTCTTC. It codes for CASSYRTPLGYNEQFF. V usage is TRBV6-5 and J usage is TRBJ2-1; a weak D match, TRBD1 (5 bases). The CDR3 runs to 16 residues. The V gene lost 3 bases and the J gene lost 4 bases, with 16 bases spanning the gap. Germline values: CDR1 MNHEY, CDR2 SVGAGI.

This clone was detected only a few times. The J gene is TRBJ1-2, the V gene TRBV6-1; possible D gene TRBD1, 6 bases. CDR3 length: 15 amino acids. CDR1 is MNHNS and CDR2 is SASEGT in the germline V gene. With 3 bases removed from V and 4 bases from J, the gap between germline ends came to 15 bases. CDR3 loop: CASSEDSPRGYGYTF. The CDR3 DNA sequence: TGTGCCAGCAGTGAGGACAGCCCTAGGGGCTATGGCTACACCTTC.

The rearrangement links TRBV5-1 to TRBJ2-2; tentatively, D is TRBD1 (6 bases). V was cut by 3 bases and J by 1 base, with 10 bases left in between. The germline CDR1 and CDR2 sequences are SGHRS and YFSETQ. CDR3 length equals 15 residues. The CDR3 region is CASSSGQLNTGELFF. CDR3 nucleotide sequence: TGCGCCAGCAGCTCCGGACAGCTGAACACCGGGGAGCTGTTTTTT.

J is TRBJ1-5 and V is TRBV18; D call uncertain. V lost 4 bases, J lost 4 bases, and 14 bases lay in between. This CDR3 spans 15 amino acids. Germline values: CDR1 KGHSH, CDR2 LQKENI. The CDR3: CASSLPGPGNQPQHF. In DNA form, the CDR3 reads TGTGCCAGCTCACTACCGGGCCCGGGGAATCAGCCCCAGCATTTT.

In this sample, this clone turned up a few times. The chain employs TRBV29-1 and TRBJ1-2, with D possibly matching TRBD1 (5 bases). CDR3 length equals 14 residues. Trimming left V 4 bases short and J 8 bases short, with 20 bases between. Germline V CDR1 and CDR2: SQVTM, ANQGSEA. The CDR3 here is CSVAPTTRVRGYTF. In DNA form, the CDR3 reads TGCAGCGTTGCCCCCACAACCAGGGTTCGGGGCTACACCTTC.

This clone appeared a few times. This CDR3 reads CAWSVRLGYEQFF. The CDR3 region has the DNA TGTGCCTGGAGTGTACGCCTGGGCTATGAGCAGTTCTTC. The J gene is TRBJ2-1, the V gene TRBV30; D is undetermined. CDR3 length: 13 amino acids. Trimming took off 0 bases at V and 8 bases at J, with 11 bases between the two ends. The germline CDR1 and CDR2 sequences are GTSNPN and SVGIG (reference sequence).

This chain joins TRBV29-1 and TRBJ1-2; unclear D gene. Germline V CDR1 and CDR2: SQVTM, ANQGSEA. Trimming left V 3 bases short and J 8 bases short, with 16 bases between. CDR3 size: 13 residues. CDR3 protein: CSVDDIGSGGYTF. The CDR3 DNA sequence: TGCAGCGTTGATGATATCGGATCCGGAGGCTACACCTTC. Full variable domain (rest looked up from reference TRBV29-1 and TRBJ1-2): SAVISQKPSRDICQRGTSLTIQCQVDSQVTMMFWYRQQPGQSLTLIATANQGSEATYESGFVIDKFPISRPNLTFSTLTVSNMSPEDSSIYLCSVDDIGSGGYTFGSGTRLTVV.

The rearrangement joins TRBV9 to TRBJ2-5; 9 positions agree with TRBD2. CDR3 size: 15 residues. The germline gives CDR1 SGDLS, CDR2 YYNGEE. Germline trimming cut 1 base from V and 9 bases from J; bases unmatched to any gene: 10. DNA of the CDR3: TGTGCCAGCAGCGTAACTGCGGGAGGGCAACGGGCCCAGTACTTC. Translating gives CASSVTAGGQRAQYF. Full variable domain (rest looked up from reference TRBV9 and TRBJ2-5): DSGVTQTPKHLITATGQRVTLRCSPRSGDLSVYWYQQSLDQGLQFLIQYYNGEERAKGNILERFSAQQFPDLHSELNLSSLELGDSALYFCASSVTAGGQRAQYFGPGTRLLVL.

The chain uses TRBV30 and TRBJ1-1; D not certain. V shed 3 bases and J shed 0 bases, with 8 bases lying between them. From germline, CDR1 is GTSNPN and CDR2 SVGIG (reference sequence). This CDR3 has 13 residues. The CDR3 loop reads CAWRLSLNTEAFF. In nucleotides, the CDR3 is TGTGCCTGGAGATTATCCTTGAACACTGAAGCTTTCTTT.

A few counts support this clone. The genes are TRBV29-1 and TRBJ2-3; 7 bases line up with TRBD1. This CDR3 spans 14 amino acids. Trimming cost V 4 bases and J 2 bases; bases outside gene matches: 6. The germline CDR1 and CDR2 sequences are SQVTM and ANQGSEA. CDR3 coding DNA: TGCAGCGTTGCAATAGGGACAGTCACAGATACGCAGTATTTT. It yields the protein CSVAIGTVTDTQYF.

The chain combines TRBV5-4 with TRBJ2-1; D ambiguous. The germline V and J ends were trimmed by 3 bases and 3 bases, with 16 bases remaining between them. This CDR3 is built from 16 residues. Germline CDR1 SGHNT, CDR2 YYREEE (reference sequence). In DNA form, the CDR3 reads TGTGCCAGCAGCTCGGACCCCGCGAGAATCTACAATGAGCAGTTCTTC. This encodes CASSSDPARIYNEQFF.

The J gene is TRBJ2-7, the V gene TRBV30; D remains ambiguous. The length of the CDR3 is 13 residues. The V gene's germline CDR1 is GTSNPN and CDR2 SVGIG (reference sequence). The V and J ends lost 3 bases and 0 bases respectively, with 9 bases between them. In DNA form, the CDR3 reads TGTGCCTGGAGCCGGTCTAACTCCTACGAGCAGTACTTC. Translating it yields CAWSRSNSYEQYF. The whole variable domain, filled in from reference TRBV30 and TRBJ2-7, reads SQTIHQWPATLVQPVGSPLSLECTVEGTSNPNLYWYRQAAGRGLQLLFYSVGIGQISSEVPQNLSASRPQDRQFILSSKKLLLSDSGFYLCAWSRSNSYEQYFGPGTRLTVT.

This clone showed up just a few times. The V call is TRBV11-2, the J call TRBJ2-2; 10 bases line up with TRBD2. Trimming took 4 bases from V and 3 from J; bases not matched to a gene: 11. CDR1 and CDR2 (germline): SGHAT, FQNNGV. The CDR3 has 18 residues. The CDR3 here is CASSWRRASGGDTGELFF. CDR3 nucleotides: TGTGCCAGCAGCTGGAGACGTGCTAGCGGGGGAGACACCGGGGAGCTGTTTTTT.